This T cell receptor beta chain derives from a study of cytomegalovirus exposure and HLA in healthy donors. General study findings and limits: Sequencing had likely introduced a cluster of highly shared sequence variants as an artifact.

The PCR contained 60 Vbeta and 13 Jbeta primers. The method was immunoSEQ multiplex PCR; TCRdb's version includes in-frame clones alone and lacks a portion of them. The sample includes about 200,000 clones, about 80% of them seen just once. On this clone: Its target is not known.

There are 14 residues in the CDR3. V shed 0 bases and J shed 4 bases, with 9 bases lying between them. Per germline, CDR1 MRHNA and CDR2 SNTAGT. V usage is TRBV6-4 and J usage is TRBJ1-2; D is undetermined. The sample was PBMCs. The TCR was taken from a young woman in good health and CMV-seropositive. The CDR3 DNA sequence: TGTGCCAGCAGTGACTCAACGGGGAGCTATGGCTACACCTTC. Encoded protein: CASSDSTGSYGYTF.